The 31 T cell receptor beta chains listed next were all sequenced from one sample in a study of T cell responses to AZD1222 COVID-19 vaccine. Sequenced by immunoSEQ multiplex PCR; TCRdb stores in-frame clones only, minus some. Among under 200,000 clones listed, approximately 95% were seen once. The source was peripheral blood, collected on day 0 of AZD1222 vaccination. Receptor source: an adult in good health.

The chain combines TRBV7-9 with TRBJ1-2, with D perhaps TRBD1 (5 bases). CDR1 and CDR2 (germline): SEHNR, FQNEAQ (reference sequence). This CDR3 has 19 amino acids. The V gene lost 5 bases and the J gene lost 0 bases, with 25 bases spanning the gap. The CDR3 is CASSPTWDGRPFSNYGYTF. CDR3 coding DNA: TGTGCCAGCAGCCCGACGTGGGACGGCAGGCCCTTTTCTAACTATGGCTACACCTTC.

J is TRBJ1-1 and V is TRBV4-1; D remains unclear. Germline CDR1 is MGHRA and CDR2 is YSYEKL. The CDR3 totals 17 residues. Trimming stripped 0 bases from V and 2 bases from J, with 16 bases between. The CDR3 nucleotides read TGCGCCAGCAGCCAAGATGGAGGTCGGTCAGGCAACACTGAAGCTTTCTTT. As protein: CASSQDGGRSGNTEAFF.

This chain connects TRBV7-2 to TRBJ1-1; D is unclear. Germline V gene data show CDR1 as SGHTA and CDR2 as FQGNSA. The V and J ends lost 3 bases and 5 bases respectively, with 13 bases between them. This CDR3 is built from 14 residues. The CDR3 DNA sequence: TGTGCCAGCAGCTTTTCATCGGGGTCGACTGAAGCTTTCTTT. Its protein is CASSFSSGSTEAFF.

The chain combines TRBV19 with TRBJ2-7, with TRBD1 matching 9 bases. This CDR3 is built from 14 residues. V shed 3 bases and J 3 bases; nucleotides not matched to a gene: 3. The germline CDR1 and CDR2 sequences are LNHDA and SQIVND (reference sequence). The CDR3 loop is CASSIRDRDYEQYF. The CDR3 bases are TGTGCCAGTAGTATCCGGGACAGGGACTACGAGCAGTACTTC.

The CDR3 nucleotides are TGTGCCAGCAGTTTAGGTATGGGGGGGGCTAGCGGCAGCTCCTACGAGCAGTACTTC. It specifies CASSLGMGGASGSSYEQYF. The chain recombines TRBV28 with TRBJ2-7; a weak D match, TRBD2 (7 bases). The CDR3 covers 19 residues. V was shortened by 2 bases and J by 0 bases, with 23 bases between the two germline ends. The V gene's germline CDR1 is MDHEN and CDR2 SYDVKM. The full variable domain, completed using reference TRBV28 and TRBJ2-7, is DVKVTQSSRYLVKRTGEKVFLECVQDMDHENMFWYRQDPGLGLRLIYFSYDVKMKEKGDIPEGYSVSREKKERFSLILESASTNQTSMYLCASSLGMGGASGSSYEQYFGPGTRLTVT.

The gene calls are TRBV5-6 and TRBJ1-1; 7 bases align to TRBD1. V was clipped by 4 bases and J by 8 bases; unmatched bases: 8. CDR3 length: 13 residues. Germline values: CDR1 SGHDT, CDR2 YYEEEE. CDR3: CASSKFWTGEAFF. The CDR3 DNA reads as TGTGCCAGCAGCAAATTCTGGACAGGCGAAGCTTTCTTT.

The V call is TRBV29-1, the J call TRBJ2-1; 11 bases are a match to TRBD2. The junction had 9 bases not matched to a gene; V was cut back by 6 bases and J by 2 bases. CDR1 and CDR2 from the germline V gene are SQVTM and ANQGSEA. This CDR3 contains 16 residues. As DNA, the CDR3 is TGCAGCGTCCCTACTAGCGGGGGACAAACCTACAATGAGCAGTTCTTC. The encoded protein is CSVPTSGGQTYNEQFF.

This sequence joins TRBV5-1 and TRBJ2-5, with 12 bases matching TRBD2. J lost 3 bases, V lost 0 bases, and 3 bases had no gene match. The CDR3 totals 16 residues. The germline gives CDR1 SGHRS, CDR2 YFSETQ. CDR3 DNA: TGCGCCAGCAGCTTGGGCCGGACTAGCGGGGAAGAGACCCAGTACTTC. It translates to CASSLGRTSGEETQYF.

The chain joins TRBV12-3 or TRBV12-4 to TRBJ1-2; D not resolved. The CDR3 loop spans 12 amino acids. Trimming removed 3 bases at V and 4 bases at J, with 6 bases between. The CDR3, as DNA: TGTGCCAGCAGTTTCGGAAGCTATGGCTACACCTTC. Its protein product is CASSFGSYGYTF.

The count of this clone is one. The chain couples TRBV10-2 to TRBJ1-5, with TRBD1 matching 7 bases. CDR1 and CDR2 (germline): WSHSY, SAAADI. The length of the CDR3 is 15 residues. The trim removed 5 bases at V and 6 bases at J, leaving 10 bases unmatched. The CDR3 region has the DNA TGCGCCAGCAGTTTCGCAGGGGGAAGAAGTCAGCCCCAGCATTTT. Protein: CASSFAGGRSQPQHF.

This clone appeared once. CDR3: CASIGLSNQPQHF. CDR3 nucleotide sequence: TGCGCCAGCATCGGGCTATCGAATCAGCCCCAGCATTTT. The V call is TRBV5-1, the J call TRBJ1-5; D unclear. The CDR3 runs 13 residues. V was clipped by 6 bases and J by 4 bases, with 11 bases between them. The germline gives CDR1 SGHRS, CDR2 YFSETQ.

This clone was seen just once. This chain joins TRBV6-5 and TRBJ1-2; tentative D call: TRBD1 (6 bases). Trimming pared 5 bases from V and 3 bases from J, leaving 16 bases between. Germline lookup yields CDR1 MNHEY and CDR2 SVGAGI. This CDR3 comprises 15 residues. CDR3 in DNA: TGTGCCAGCAGTACTTGGCGGGGGGCTGACTATGGCTACACCTTC. This gives the protein CASSTWRGADYGYTF.

CDR3 loop: CSVEWGYTF. In DNA form, the CDR3 reads TGCAGCGTTGAATGGGGCTACACCTTC. The V and J genes are TRBV29-1 and TRBJ1-2; D remains ambiguous. The CDR3 loop spans 9 amino acids. CDR1 SQVTM and CDR2 ANQGSEA come from the germline V gene. V lost 2 bases, J lost 8 bases, and 3 bases lay in between.

The genes are TRBV30 and TRBJ2-1; D call uncertain. This CDR3 has 14 amino acids. In germline, CDR1 is GTSNPN, CDR2 SVGIG (reference sequence). Trimming took off 3 bases at V and 6 bases at J, with 15 bases between the two ends. DNA for the CDR3: TGTGCCTGGAGCCACGTATATGGCTCCAATGAGCAGTTCTTC. This sequence encodes CAWSHVYGSNEQFF. Filled out from reference TRBV30 and TRBJ2-1, the complete variable domain reads SQTIHQWPATLVQPVGSPLSLECTVEGTSNPNLYWYRQAAGRGLQLLFYSVGIGQISSEVPQNLSASRPQDRQFILSSKKLLLSDSGFYLCAWSHVYGSNEQFFGPGTRLTVL.

The chain has TRBV19 and TRBJ1-4; no clear D. V was clipped by 7 bases and J by 8 bases, with 14 bases between them. The CDR3 consists of 13 residues. The V gene's germline CDR1 is LNHDA and CDR2 SQIVND (reference sequence). CDR3: CASNPGGWEKLFF. CDR3 sequence (DNA): TGTGCCAGTAATCCCGGCGGTTGGGAAAAACTGTTTTTT. Based on the CDR3 plus reference TRBV19 and TRBJ1-4, the full variable domain is DGGITQSPKYLFRKEGQNVTLSCEQNLNHDAMYWYRQDPGQGLRLIYYSQIVNDFQKGDIAEGYSVSREKKESFPLTVTSAQKNPTAFYLCASNPGGWEKLFFGSGTQLSVL.

J is TRBJ1-4 and V is TRBV2, with a tentative D call TRBD1 (6 bases). Germline loops: CDR1 SNHLY, CDR2 FYNNEI. Trimming stripped 6 bases from V and 7 bases from J, with 15 bases between. The CDR3 is 14 residues long. The CDR3 spells CASRGLGGIEKLFF. CDR3 coding DNA: TGTGCCAGCAGGGGCCTAGGGGGAATTGAAAAACTGTTTTTT.

This clone is a singleton in its sample. The chain links TRBV12-5 to TRBJ1-1, with D maybe TRBD1 (6 bases). Germline-derived CDR1 and CDR2 are LGHNT and FRNRAP. Trimming cost V 9 bases and J 3 bases, with 8 bases left between them. The CDR3 loop spans 11 amino acids. Written as DNA, the CDR3 is TGTGCTAGCAGGGGCCACACTGAAGCTTTCTTT. Protein: CASRGHTEAFF. The whole variable domain, filled in from reference TRBV12-5 and TRBJ1-1, reads DARVTQTPRHKVTEMGQEVTMRCQPILGHNTVFWYRQTMMQGLELLAYFRNRAPLDDSGMPKDRFSAEMPDATLATLKIQPSEPRDSAVYFCASRGHTEAFFGQGTRLTVV.

V is TRBV5-1 and J is TRBJ2-1, with 7 bases that match TRBD1. The trim removed 5 bases at V and 5 bases at J, leaving 10 bases unmatched. Germline V lookup: CDR1 SGHRS, CDR2 YFSETQ. The CDR3 length is 15 residues. The CDR3 DNA reads TGCGCCAGCAGTCTTGGACAGGTGGCAAACAATGAGCAGTTCTTC. It specifies CASSLGQVANNEQFF.

The CDR3 loop reads CASRPSGTKDYEQYF. In nucleotides, the CDR3 is TGTGCCAGCAGACCGAGCGGGACTAAGGACTACGAGCAGTACTTC. The chain has TRBV6-6 and TRBJ2-7, with 7 bases aligning to TRBD2. There are 15 residues in the CDR3. Per the germline V gene, CDR1 is MNHNY and CDR2 is SVGAGI (reference sequence). V shed 6 bases and J 3 bases; nucleotides not matched to a gene: 11.

The rearrangement joins TRBV9 to TRBJ2-3; weak D call: TRBD2 (5 bases). The germline gives CDR1 SGDLS, CDR2 YYNGEE. V shed 2 bases and J shed 0 bases, with 16 bases lying between them. The CDR3 length is 17 residues. CDR3: CASSVSSGISSTDTQYF. The CDR3 DNA reads as TGTGCCAGCAGCGTTTCCAGCGGAATATCTAGCACAGATACGCAGTATTTT.

The V gene is TRBV10-3, the J gene TRBJ1-4; 7 nucleotides align to TRBD1. V shed 11 bases, J shed 2 bases, and the junction held 23 bases outside the gene matches. The CDR3 extends over 19 amino acids. The germline gives CDR1 ENHRY, CDR2 SYGVKD. CDR3 bases: TGTGCCCCAATTCCCGCCTTGGGACAGATGATCCGGACTAATGAAAAACTGTTTTTT. Protein product: CAPIPALGQMIRTNEKLFF.

V gene TRBV14 combines with J gene TRBJ2-7, with a possible D match to TRBD1 (6 bases). V lost 1 base, J lost 10 bases, and 8 bases lay in between. CDR3 length: 11 residues. Germline lookup yields CDR1 SGHDN and CDR2 FVKESK. CDR3 loop: CASSQVGTQYF. The DNA of the CDR3 is TGTGCCAGCAGCCAAGTAGGGACACAGTACTTC.

V gene TRBV5-1 combines with J gene TRBJ2-1; TRBD2 is a possible D gene (5 bases). Trimming shortened V by 6 bases and J by 3 bases, and 16 bases separated the two germline ends. Germline loops: CDR1 SGHRS, CDR2 YFSETQ. CDR3 length: 15 amino acids. The CDR3 DNA reads TGCGCCAGCACTTCACTAGGAGGAGTCTACAATGAGCAGTTCTTC. Residues: CASTSLGGVYNEQFF.

The chain recombines TRBV21-1 with TRBJ1-3; the table assigns TRBD1, which was not confirmed against the DNA. TRBV21-1 is tagged as a pseudogene. The CDR3 contains 21 residues. The DNA for the CDR3 is TGTGCCAGCAGCAAAAGTTCCCCCGGACAGGGGGCGGAGGGCTCTGGAAACACCATATATTTT. The encoded protein is CASSKSSPGQGAEGSGNTIYF.

This rearrangement joins TRBV2 to TRBJ1-5; D uncertain. Germline V lookup: CDR1 SNHLY, CDR2 FYNNEI. The CDR3 is 16 amino acids. With 7 bases removed from V and 0 bases from J, the gap between germline ends came to 16 bases. Written as DNA, the CDR3 is TGTGCCAGCACCCTAATGCGGATTATTAGCAATCAGCCCCAGCATTTT. As protein: CASTLMRIISNQPQHF.

This chain links TRBV7-6 with TRBJ2-2, with TRBD1 identical over 7 bases. Trimming took 3 bases from V and 1 from J; bases not matched to a gene: 2. Germline V gives CDR1 SGHVS, CDR2 FNYEAQ. The CDR3 is made up of 15 amino acids. CDR3 in DNA: TGTGCCAGCAGCTTTGGGACAGAGAACACCGGGGAGCTGTTTTTT. Its protein product is CASSFGTENTGELFF.

V and J are TRBV5-4 and TRBJ2-7, with 9 nucleotides matching TRBD2. The CDR3 consists of 17 residues. V gave up 3 bases and J gave up 5 bases; unmatched junction bases: 15. From germline, CDR1 is SGHNT and CDR2 YYREEE (reference sequence). The CDR3 is CASSSSYGSGSQNEQYF. As DNA, the CDR3 is TGTGCCAGCAGCTCTTCCTACGGTAGCGGGAGCCAGAACGAGCAGTACTTC.

This clone showed up just once. The V call is TRBV5-1, the J call TRBJ1-3; maybe TRBD1 (5 bases). Germline-derived CDR1 and CDR2 are SGHRS and YFSETQ. The CDR3 sequence is 15 residues long. The V end lost 7 bases, the J end lost 1 base, and 15 bases lay between the germline ends. As DNA, the CDR3 is TGCGCCAGCGAGCAGGGCCCAGGATCTGGAAACACCATATATTTT. Protein product: CASEQGPGSGNTIYF.

The V gene is TRBV10-1, the J gene TRBJ2-1; TRBD2 agrees at 9 bases. Germline V gene data show CDR1 as WNHNN and CDR2 as SYGVQD (reference sequence). Trimming took 7 bases from V and 2 from J; bases not matched to a gene: 9. The CDR3 length is 16 residues. The CDR3 nucleotides read TGCGCCAGCAATCCTTCTGGCGGGAGGGCCTACAATGAGCAGTTCTTC. This sequence encodes CASNPSGGRAYNEQFF.

This clone was observed a single time. The chain combines TRBV7-9 with TRBJ1-2; 8 positions agree with TRBD1. This CDR3 contains 14 residues. J lost 8 bases, V lost 1 base, and 6 bases had no gene match. Germline assignment: CDR1 SEHNR and CDR2 FQNEAQ (reference sequence). As DNA, the CDR3 is TGTGCCAGCAGCTTAGTAGGACAGGGTCACGGCTACACCTTC. It codes for CASSLVGQGHGYTF.

The chain links TRBV6-5 to TRBJ1-6; D unclear. V was pared by 8 bases and J by 5 bases, with 16 bases between. Per germline, CDR1 MNHEY and CDR2 SVGAGI. The CDR3 sequence is 15 residues long. The CDR3 DNA sequence: TGTGCCAGCCACCCTAGCGGGCCCAATAATTCACCCCTCCACTTT. Translated: CASHPSGPNNSPLHF.